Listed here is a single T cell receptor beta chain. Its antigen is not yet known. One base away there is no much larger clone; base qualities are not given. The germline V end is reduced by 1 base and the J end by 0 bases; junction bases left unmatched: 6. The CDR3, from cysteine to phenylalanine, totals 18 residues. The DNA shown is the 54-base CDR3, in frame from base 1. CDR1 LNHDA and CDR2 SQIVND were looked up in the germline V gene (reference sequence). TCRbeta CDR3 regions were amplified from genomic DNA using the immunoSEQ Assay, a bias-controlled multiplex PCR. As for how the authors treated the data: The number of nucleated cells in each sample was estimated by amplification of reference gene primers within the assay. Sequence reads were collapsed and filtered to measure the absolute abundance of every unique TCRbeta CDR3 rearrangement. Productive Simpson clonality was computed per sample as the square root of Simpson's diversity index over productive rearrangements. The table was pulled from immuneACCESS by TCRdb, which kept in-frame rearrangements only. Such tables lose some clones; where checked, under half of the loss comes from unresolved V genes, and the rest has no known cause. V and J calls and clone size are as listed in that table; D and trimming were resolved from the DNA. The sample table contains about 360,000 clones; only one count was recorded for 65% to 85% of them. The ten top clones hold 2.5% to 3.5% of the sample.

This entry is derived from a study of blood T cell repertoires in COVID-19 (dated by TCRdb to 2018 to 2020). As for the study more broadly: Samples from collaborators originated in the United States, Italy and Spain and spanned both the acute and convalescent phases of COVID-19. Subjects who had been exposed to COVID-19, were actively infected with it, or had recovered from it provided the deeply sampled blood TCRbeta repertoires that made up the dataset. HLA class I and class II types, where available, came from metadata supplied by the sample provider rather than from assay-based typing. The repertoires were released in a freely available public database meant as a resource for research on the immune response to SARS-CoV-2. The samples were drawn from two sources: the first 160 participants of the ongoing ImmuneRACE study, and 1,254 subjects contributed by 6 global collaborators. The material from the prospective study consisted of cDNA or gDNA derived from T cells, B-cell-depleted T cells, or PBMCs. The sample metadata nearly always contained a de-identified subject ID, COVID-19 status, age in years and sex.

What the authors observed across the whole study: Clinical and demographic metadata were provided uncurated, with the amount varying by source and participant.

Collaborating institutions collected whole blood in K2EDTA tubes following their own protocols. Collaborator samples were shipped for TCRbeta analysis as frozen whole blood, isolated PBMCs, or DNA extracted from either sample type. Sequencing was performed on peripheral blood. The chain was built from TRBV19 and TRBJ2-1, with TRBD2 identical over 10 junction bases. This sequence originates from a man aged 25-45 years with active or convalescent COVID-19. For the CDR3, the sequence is CASSIGTSGPSSYNEQFF. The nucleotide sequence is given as TGTGCCAGTAGTATAGGGACTAGCGGCCCGAGCTCCTACAATGAGCAGTTCTTC.